This TCR beta chain was profiled in a study of human T cells and chemical hapten exposure. V gave up 2 bases and J gave up 2 bases, with 10 bases separating them. From germline, CDR1 is DFQATT and CDR2 SNEGSKA (reference sequence). The CDR3 extends over 14 amino acids. This clonotype has a count of ten or more. The target antigen is unknown. Study-wide results and limits: Sensitizing with DPC caused no change in TCRs above 1 in 1000 frequency.

Individual cDNA molecules in this library carried unique molecular identifiers. As processed by the authors: The number of TCRs in each sample had a median of around 96,000 and spanned roughly 23,224 to 700,000. Each CDR3 protein is one row after TCRdb ran MiXCR on the RACE reads. TCRdb's processing, not the study's, gives the V and J calls here. The sample has about 31,000 distinct CDR3 sequences; about 7% are singletons. Indicated time point: healthy volunteer bleed at 2 weeks. The study extracted total RNA from unfractionated whole blood. The sequenced material came from whole blood. The TCR originated in a human donor in good health. Some clones in this sample may be carry-over from other donors' samples. J is TRBJ1-5 and V is TRBV20-1; D not resolved. The CDR3 loop is CSARRGSGNQPQHF. CDR3 coding DNA: TGCAGTGCTAGACGGGGTTCAGGCAATCAGCCCCAGCATTTT.